The next 8 T cell receptor beta chains were all read from a single sample in a study of cytomegalovirus exposure and HLA in healthy donors. PCR used 60 Vbeta primers and 13 Jbeta primers. Sequencing was performed with immunoSEQ multiplex PCR; in TCRdb, only in-frame clones are kept and a portion is missing. This sample has 120,000 to 150,000 clones, with about three quarters found just once. The specimen was PBMCs. Source of these receptors: a man in his forties in good health and CMV-seronegative.

This clone appeared a few times. This sequence joins TRBV19 and TRBJ1-6; 7 nucleotides agree with TRBD1. The V gene's germline CDR1 is LNHDA and CDR2 SQIVND (reference sequence). CDR3 length: 14 residues. With 5 bases clipped from V and 11 bases from J, the junction kept 9 bases outside the gene matches. The CDR3 DNA reads as TGTGCCAGTAGTGGACAGGAGAATTATGCACCCCTCCACTTT. Its protein is CASSGQENYAPLHF.

This chain uses TRBV29-1 with TRBJ2-3; 8 positions match TRBD1. The germline CDR1 and CDR2 sequences are SQVTM and ANQGSEA. The junction had 4 bases not matched to a gene; V was cut back by 8 bases and J by 0 bases. The CDR3 covers 13 residues. The CDR3 reads CSLGQGSTDTQYF. The CDR3 region has the DNA TGCAGCCTTGGACAGGGAAGCACAGATACGCAGTATTTT.

This clone was counted a few times. The chain carries TRBV7-9 and TRBJ1-2, with D tentatively TRBD1 (5 bases). V was trimmed by 5 bases and J by 3 bases, leaving 13 bases between them. Germline V gene sequence: CDR1 SEHNR, CDR2 FQNEAQ (reference sequence). The CDR3 has 14 residues. CDR3 coding DNA: TGTGCCAGCAGCCCGCCCGGGGGTCACTATGGCTACACCTTC. This translates into CASSPPGGHYGYTF.

This clone was seen only a few times. The V gene is TRBV7-9, the J gene TRBJ2-7; 12 bases align to TRBD2. The germline gives CDR1 SEHNR, CDR2 FQNEAQ (reference sequence). V trimming: 5 bases; J trimming: 2 bases; junction bases outside the gene matches: 7. The CDR3 totals 16 residues. The CDR3 reads CASSTTSGSYTYEQYF. CDR3 DNA: TGTGCCAGCAGCACGACTAGCGGGAGTTACACCTACGAGCAGTACTTC. Using reference TRBV7-9 and TRBJ2-7 for the parts outside the CDR3, the full variable domain is DTGVSQNPRHKITKRGQNVTFRCDPISEHNRLYWYRQTLGQGPEFLTYFQNEAQLEKSRLLSDRFSAERPKGSFSTLEIQRTEQGDSAMYLCASSTTSGSYTYEQYFGPGTRLTVT.

This clone has just a few counts. V usage is TRBV20-1 and J usage is TRBJ2-1; 7 positions agree with TRBD2. CDR3 length equals 11 residues. The V gene's germline CDR1 is DFQATT and CDR2 SNEGSKA (reference sequence). Losses at the gene ends were 1 base for V and 9 bases for J; bases not matched to a gene: 0. CDR3 sequence reads: CSARASGEQFF. The CDR3 DNA reads TGCAGTGCTAGAGCTAGCGGTGAGCAGTTCTTC.

J is TRBJ1-5 and V is TRBV19, with D tentatively TRBD1 (6 bases). Germline CDR1 is LNHDA and CDR2 is SQIVND (reference sequence). Between the trimmed V and J ends, which lost 2 bases and 4 bases, there was a span of 18 bases. This CDR3 spans 17 amino acids. Written as DNA, the CDR3 is TGTGCCAGTAGTATACCCCCGACCCAGACAGGTAATCAGCCCCAGCATTTT. Encoded protein: CASSIPPTQTGNQPQHF.

This clone was seen a single time. The CDR3 region is CASSVEPGLAKNIQYF. CDR3 coding DNA: TGTGCCAGCAGCGTAGAACCAGGACTAGCCAAAAACATTCAGTACTTC. The chain links TRBV9 to TRBJ2-4, with D tentatively TRBD2 (5 bases). V lost 0 bases and J lost 0, with 10 bases in between. This CDR3 has 16 amino acids. Germline assignment: CDR1 SGDLS and CDR2 YYNGEE. Drawing the rest from reference TRBV9 and TRBJ2-4, the complete variable domain is DSGVTQTPKHLITATGQRVTLRCSPRSGDLSVYWYQQSLDQGLQFLIQYYNGEERAKGNILERFSAQQFPDLHSELNLSSLELGDSALYFCASSVEPGLAKNIQYFGAGTRLSVL.

The V gene is TRBV4-1, the J gene TRBJ2-7, with 8 bases that match TRBD1. Germline V lookup: CDR1 MGHRA, CDR2 YSYEKL. CDR3 length: 17 residues. V gave up 0 bases and J gave up 3 bases; unmatched junction bases: 10. CDR3 residues: CASSQEVSGTGDYEQYF. The CDR3 coding sequence is TGCGCCAGCAGCCAAGAGGTCTCCGGGACAGGAGACTACGAGCAGTACTTC.